This T cell receptor beta chain was documented in a study of blood T cell repertoires in COVID-19 (TCRdb year 2020). At the level of the whole study: Samples covering the acute and convalescent phases of COVID-19 were provided by collaborators in the United States, Italy and Spain. Deeply sampled blood TCRbeta repertoires from subjects exposed to, actively infected with, or recovered from COVID-19 were included in the dataset. Where HLA class I and class II types were available, the types were taken from metadata supplied by the sample provider, not from assay-based typing. The sample metadata nearly always contained a de-identified subject ID, COVID-19 status, age in years and sex. The samples were drawn from the first 160 participants of the ongoing ImmuneRACE study and from 1,254 subjects provided by 6 global collaborators. The prospective study material was composed of cDNA or gDNA derived from T cells, B-cell-depleted T cells, or PBMCs. The repertoires were released in a freely available public database meant as a resource for research on the immune response to SARS-CoV-2. Overall results and qualifications from the work: Clinical and demographic metadata were provided uncurated, with the amount varying by source and participant.

This clone appeared once. This clone's antigen is unknown. One base away there is no much larger clone; base qualities are not given. TCRbeta CDR3 regions were amplified from genomic DNA by means of the immunoSEQ Assay, a bias-controlled multiplex PCR. In the source study's methods: Nucleated cell counts per sample were estimated from amplification of reference gene primers within the assay. To quantify the absolute abundance of each unique TCRbeta CDR3 rearrangement, sequence reads were collapsed and filtered. For each sample, productive Simpson clonality was calculated by taking the square root of Simpson's diversity index across productive rearrangements. As stored in TCRdb, this immuneACCESS dataset retains in-frame rearrangements with V and J assigned. A fraction of the clones does not appear; measured against another copy, unresolved V genes explain less than half of the discrepancy, and the remainder lacks a known reason. That table supplies the V and J calls and clone size; D and trimming were determined from the DNA. The sample table holds over 200,000 clones, of which roughly 80% were seen once. The biggest ten clones account for about 1.7% of the sample.

Enrolling through a virtual design, the prospective study's participants ranged in age from roughly 18 to 95 years and lived across some 22 United States geographic areas. In the prospective study, participants were assigned to cohorts based on the clinical history participants reported in a screening survey and a study questionnaire. Recovered participants in ImmuneRACE Cohort 3 were defined as having two consecutive negative NP/OP PCR tests, clearance from a healthcare professional, or resolution of symptoms. In the prospective study, mobile phlebotomists collected whole blood, serum and a nasopharyngeal or oropharyngeal swab from each participant. Additional blood draws and questionnaires over an approximately 2-month period could optionally be provided by prospective study participants. Blood samples from the prospective study were shipped frozen or at room temperature prior to DNA extraction.

The receptor was isolated from a man aged 60-69 years who had recovered from COVID-19. Sequenced input: PBMCs or T cells enriched from blood (not recorded which).

This receptor carries the CDR3 CAISEFPGDYNEQFF. The DNA sequence reads TGTGCCATCAGTGAGTTCCCAGGGGACTACAATGAGCAGTTCTTC. The V and J segments used are TRBV10-3 and TRBJ2-1; TRBD1 could be the D gene, as 6 bases match. Per the germline V gene, ENHRY is the CDR1 and SYGVKD is the CDR2. CDR3 length: 15 amino acids, cysteine to phenylalanine. Only CDR3 DNA remains: 45 bases, in frame from the first base. V sheds 1 base and J sheds 3 bases, leaving 10 bases between their ends.